The clone carrying this TCR beta chain appeared many times. Its antigen is not identified. Axillary draining lymph nodes of breast cancer patients supplied the node samples. The sample is drawn from a study of breast tumors, draining lymph nodes, adjacent tissues. General study findings and limits: Tumor T cell lymph node origin was a supported hypothesis, not proven. Findings are consistent with lymph node origin and intratumoral expansion of most tumor T cells. Tumor repertoires ranked between lymph nodes and nontumor tissue in diversity, with V and J gene preferences.

TCRdb reprocessed the multiplex PCR reads with MiXCR, giving one entry per CDR3 protein. The sample shows more than 200,000 distinct CDR3 sequences, about 32% of them seen only once. This CDR3 comprises 13 residues. This receptor was identified in a female donor with breast cancer. Some clones in this sample may be carry-over from other donors' samples. The source material was axillary lymph node tissue. The V call is TRBV3-2, the J call TRBJ2-7. TRBV3-2 is a known pseudogene. This CDR3 is CASSQGLSYEQYF. CDR3 coding DNA: TGTGCCAGCAGCCAAGGCCTCTCCTACGAGCAGTACTTC.